One TCR beta chain is described in this entry. This CDR3 has 12 residues. The V and J ends lost 5 bases and 7 bases respectively, with 12 bases between them. CDR1 and CDR2 (germline): SGHTA, FQGNSA. These data come from a study of cytomegalovirus exposure and HLA in healthy donors. Unrecorded immune exposures were likely, despite nominal health at sampling. PCR used 60 Vbeta primers and 13 Jbeta primers. Data came from immunoSEQ multiplex PCR; TCRdb stores just in-frame clones and leaves some out. The table records 150,000 or so clones, roughly 80% of them present only once. The chain has TRBV7-2 and TRBJ2-7; D gene ambiguous. The receptor was isolated from a man aged 35 to 55 in good health and CMV-seropositive. The material sequenced was PBMCs. CDR3 in DNA: TGTGCCAGCAGCCCCCCCCGAGGAGAGCAGTACTTC. Protein: CASSPPRGEQYF. The whole variable domain, filled in from reference TRBV7-2 and TRBJ2-7, reads GAGVSQSPSNKVTEKGKDVELRCDPISGHTALYWYRQSLGQGLEFLIYFQGNSAPDKSGLPSDRFSAERTGGSVSTLTIQRTQQEDSAVYLCASSPPRGEQYFGPGTRLTVT.